These T cell receptor beta chains were read from a single sample in a study of cytomegalovirus exposure and HLA in healthy donors. Profiled with immunoSEQ multiplex PCR; TCRdb holds only in-frame clones, not every one. The sample includes 150,000 to 200,000 clones, around 86% of them seen just once. The sequencing sample was made of PBMCs. These receptor sequences come from a woman aged 18-35 years in good health and CMV-seronegative. Each CDR3 is given with its conserved first and last residue. The order of the fields is J gene, D gene, clone size, V gene, CDR3 DNA, CDR3 protein. D genes are given only for firm matches. For some rows the clone size is stated as once, few or many, or as a class when expanded; others skip it.

j_gene: TRBJ1-5
d_gene: TRBD1
abundance: .
v_gene: TRBV4-1
CDR3nt: TGCGCCAGCAGCCAAGATCAGGGGGATCAGCCCCAGCATTTT
CDR3aa: CASSQDQGDQPQHF

j_gene: TRBJ1-5
d_gene: .
abundance: .
v_gene: TRBV30
CDR3nt: TGTGCCTGGAATGTCGGGGGGAATCAGCCCCAGCATTTT
CDR3aa: CAWNVGGNQPQHF

j_gene: TRBJ1-3
d_gene: .
abundance: once
v_gene: TRBV6-1
CDR3nt: TGTGCCAGCAGAGCCCAGGGTAACTCTGGAAACACCATATATTTT
CDR3aa: CASRAQGNSGNTIYF

j_gene: TRBJ2-7
d_gene: .
abundance: .
v_gene: TRBV28
CDR3nt: TGTGCCAGCAGCCAGGCAGGTACAGGGTCCTACGAGCAGTACTTC
CDR3aa: CASSQAGTGSYEQYF

j_gene: TRBJ1-2
d_gene: TRBD1
abundance: .
v_gene: TRBV5-1
CDR3nt: TGCGCCAGCAGCCGGACAGGGTGGGACGATGGCTACACCTTC
CDR3aa: CASSRTGWDDGYTF

j_gene: TRBJ1-2
d_gene: .
abundance: .
v_gene: TRBV4-1
CDR3nt: TGCGCCAGCAGCCAAGGGCGGGGGGCAACGGACGGCTACACCTTC
CDR3aa: CASSQGRGATDGYTF

j_gene: TRBJ2-1
d_gene: .
abundance: .
v_gene: TRBV28
CDR3nt: TGTGCCAGCAGTTTAAAGCTAGTCCCTAATTACAATGAGCAGTTCTTC
CDR3aa: CASSLKLVPNYNEQFF

j_gene: TRBJ1-1
d_gene: .
abundance: .
v_gene: TRBV29-1
CDR3nt: TGCAGCGTTGAATCGGTGAACACTGAAGCTTTCTTT
CDR3aa: CSVESVNTEAFF

j_gene: TRBJ2-5
d_gene: TRBD2
abundance: .
v_gene: TRBV12-5
CDR3nt: TGTGCTAGTGGTTTGGTCCTACTAGCGGGAGGAGAGACCCAGTACTTC
CDR3aa: CASGLVLLAGGETQYF

j_gene: TRBJ1-1
d_gene: .
abundance: once
v_gene: TRBV19
CDR3nt: TGTGCCAGTAGTGCACCCCAACAGCATTACACTGAAGCTTTCTTT
CDR3aa: CASSAPQQHYTEAFF

j_gene: TRBJ1-1
d_gene: TRBD1
abundance: .
v_gene: TRBV5-1
CDR3nt: TGCGCCAGCAGCTTGAGGGGGCCTGACACTGAAGCTTTCTTT
CDR3aa: CASSLRGPDTEAFF

j_gene: TRBJ2-3
d_gene: .
abundance: .
v_gene: TRBV27
CDR3nt: TGTGCCAGCAGACAGCCAGGGATGGGGACAGATACGCAGTATTTT
CDR3aa: CASRQPGMGTDTQYF

j_gene: TRBJ2-1
d_gene: .
abundance: .
v_gene: TRBV18
CDR3nt: TGTGCCAGCTCTGGCTCCAATGAGCAGTTCTTC
CDR3aa: CASSGSNEQFF